Below, one TCR beta chain is given with its context. The sample comes from a study of PD-L1 blockade in urothelial cancer. Overall study: It was at some point between 2013 and 2014 that patients started atezolizumab at 1,200 mg intravenously every 3 weeks. As for prior chemotherapy regimens, patients had received 0 to 3.

Every PCR got spiked synthetic TCR analog templates. Data came from immunoSEQ multiplex PCR; TCRdb stores just in-frame clones and leaves some out. The table has over 100,000 clones, about 88% seen once. The CDR3 has 17 residues. Per the germline V gene, CDR1 is LNHNV and CDR2 is YYDKDF (reference sequence). The junction had 9 bases not matched to a gene; V was cut back by 0 bases and J by 5 bases. This sample's time point: pretreatment peripheral blood. For each patient, 1 to 8 samples were obtained, pretreatment and on-treatment. This TCR was recovered from a man in his fifties or sixties with urothelial cancer. Material: PBMCs, obtained around atezolizumab (anti-PD-L1) treatment. J is TRBJ2-1 and V is TRBV15, with 8 bases that match TRBD2. This CDR3 is CATSRDPAGGTHNEQFF. CDR3 DNA: TGTGCCACCAGCAGAGATCCCGCGGGGGGCACTCACAATGAGCAGTTCTTC.